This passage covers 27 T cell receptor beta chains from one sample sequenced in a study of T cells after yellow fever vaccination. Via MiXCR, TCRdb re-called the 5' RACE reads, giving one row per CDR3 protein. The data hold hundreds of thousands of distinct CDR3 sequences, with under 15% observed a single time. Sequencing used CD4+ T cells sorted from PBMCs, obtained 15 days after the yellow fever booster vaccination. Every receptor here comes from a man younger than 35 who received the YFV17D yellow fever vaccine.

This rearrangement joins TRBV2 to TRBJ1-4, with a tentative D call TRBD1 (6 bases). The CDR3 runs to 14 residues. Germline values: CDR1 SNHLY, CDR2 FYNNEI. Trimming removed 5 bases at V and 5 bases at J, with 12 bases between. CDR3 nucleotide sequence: TGTGCCAGCAGTTTTGCCAGGGGCAATGAAAAACTGTTTTTT. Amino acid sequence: CASSFARGNEKLFF.

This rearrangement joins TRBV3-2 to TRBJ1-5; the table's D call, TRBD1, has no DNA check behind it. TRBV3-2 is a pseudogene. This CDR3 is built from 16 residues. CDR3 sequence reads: CASSQATSGVNQPQHF. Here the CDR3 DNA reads TGTGCCAGCAGCCAAGCTACATCGGGGGTAAATCAGCCCCAGCATTTT.

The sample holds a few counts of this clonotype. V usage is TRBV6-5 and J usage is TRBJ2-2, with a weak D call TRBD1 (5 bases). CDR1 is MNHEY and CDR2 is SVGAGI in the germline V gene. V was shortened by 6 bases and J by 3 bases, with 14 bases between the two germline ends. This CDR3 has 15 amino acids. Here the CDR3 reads CASRVRTLHTGELFF. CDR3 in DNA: TGTGCCAGCAGGGTCCGGACACTACACACCGGGGAGCTGTTTTTT.

This CDR3 is CASNKGQGKQQPQHF. In DNA, the CDR3 is TGCGCCAGCAACAAGGGACAGGGAAAGCAACAGCCCCAGCATTTT. V and J are TRBV5-1 and TRBJ1-5; 9 bases are a match to TRBD1. The CDR3 runs to 15 residues. CDR1 and CDR2 from the germline V gene are SGHRS and YFSETQ. The ends lost 6 bases at V and 7 bases at J; junction bases unmatched: 11. Filled out from reference TRBV5-1 and TRBJ1-5, the complete variable domain reads KAGVTQTPRYLIKTRGQQVTLSCSPISGHRSVSWYQQTPGQGLQFLFEYFSETQRNKGNFPGRFSGRQFSNSRSEMNVSTLELGDSALYLCASNKGQGKQQPQHFGDGTRLSIL.

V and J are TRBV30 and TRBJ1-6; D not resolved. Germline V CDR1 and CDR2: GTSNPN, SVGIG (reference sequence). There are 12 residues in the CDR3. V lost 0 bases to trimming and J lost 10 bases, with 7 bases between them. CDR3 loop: CAWSVPGSPLHF. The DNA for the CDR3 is TGTGCCTGGAGTGTACCGGGGTCACCCCTCCACTTT.

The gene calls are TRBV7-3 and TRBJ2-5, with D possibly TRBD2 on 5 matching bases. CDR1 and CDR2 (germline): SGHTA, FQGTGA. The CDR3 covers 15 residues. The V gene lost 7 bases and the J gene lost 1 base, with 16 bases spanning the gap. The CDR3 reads CASIMGRAGQETQYF. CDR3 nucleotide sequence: TGTGCCAGCATCATGGGAAGGGCGGGCCAAGAGACCCAGTACTTC.

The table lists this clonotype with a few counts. The CDR3 coding sequence is TGTGCCATCAGTGGGGGGAAGAACACTGAAGCTTTCTTT. It is translated as CAISGGKNTEAFF. The chain couples TRBV10-3 to TRBJ1-1, with D tentatively TRBD1 (5 bases). The germline CDR1 and CDR2 sequences are ENHRY and SYGVKD. Between the trimmed V and J ends, which lost 4 bases and 1 base, there was a span of 7 bases. The CDR3 has 13 amino acids.

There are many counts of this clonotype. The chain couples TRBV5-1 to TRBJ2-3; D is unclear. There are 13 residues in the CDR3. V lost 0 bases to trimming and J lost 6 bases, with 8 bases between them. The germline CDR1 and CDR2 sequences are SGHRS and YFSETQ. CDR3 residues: CASSLDSQDTQYF. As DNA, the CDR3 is TGCGCCAGCAGCTTGGATTCCCAGGATACGCAGTATTTT.

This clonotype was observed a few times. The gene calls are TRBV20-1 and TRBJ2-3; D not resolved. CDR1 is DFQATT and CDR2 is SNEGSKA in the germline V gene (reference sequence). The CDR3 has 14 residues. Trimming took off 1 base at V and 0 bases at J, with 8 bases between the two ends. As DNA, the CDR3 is TGCAGTGCTAGAGGGCCAATCAGCACAGATACGCAGTATTTT. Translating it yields CSARGPISTDTQYF.

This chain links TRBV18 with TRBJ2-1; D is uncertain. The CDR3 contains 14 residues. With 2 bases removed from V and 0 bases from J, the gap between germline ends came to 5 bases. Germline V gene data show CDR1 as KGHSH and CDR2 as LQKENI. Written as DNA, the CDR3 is TGTGCCAGCTCACCAATGTACTCCTACAATGAGCAGTTCTTC. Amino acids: CASSPMYSYNEQFF.

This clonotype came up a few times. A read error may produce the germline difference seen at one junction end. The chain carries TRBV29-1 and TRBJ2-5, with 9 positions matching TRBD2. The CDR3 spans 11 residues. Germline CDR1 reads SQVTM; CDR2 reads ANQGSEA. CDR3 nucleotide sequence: TGCACCGCCATAGCGGGAGAGACTCAGTACTTC. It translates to CTAIAGETQYF. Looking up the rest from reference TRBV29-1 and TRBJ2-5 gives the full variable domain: SAVISQKPSRDICQRGTSLTIQCQVDSQVTMMFWYRQQPGQSLTLIATANQGSEATYESGFVIDKFPISRPNLTFSTLTVSNMSPEDSSIYLCTAIAGETQYFGPGTRLLVL.

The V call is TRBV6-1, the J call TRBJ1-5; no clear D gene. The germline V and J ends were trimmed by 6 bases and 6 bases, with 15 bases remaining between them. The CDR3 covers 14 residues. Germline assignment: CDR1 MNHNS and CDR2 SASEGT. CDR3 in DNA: TGTGCCAGCAGCGAGACCCGTCCAAGTCAGCCCCAGCATTTT. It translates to CASSETRPSQPQHF.

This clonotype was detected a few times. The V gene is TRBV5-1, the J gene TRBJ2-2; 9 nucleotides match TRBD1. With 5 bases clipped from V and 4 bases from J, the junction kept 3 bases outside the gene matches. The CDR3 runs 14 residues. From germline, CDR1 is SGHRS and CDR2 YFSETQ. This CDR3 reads CASRDRGFTGELFF. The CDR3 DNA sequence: TGCGCCAGCAGGGACAGGGGATTCACCGGGGAGCTGTTTTTT.

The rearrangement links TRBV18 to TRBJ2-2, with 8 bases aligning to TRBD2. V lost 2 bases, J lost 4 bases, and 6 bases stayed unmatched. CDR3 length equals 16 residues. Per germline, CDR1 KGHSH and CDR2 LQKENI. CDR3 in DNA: TGTGCCAGCTCACCAACGAACGCGGGGGGCACCGGGGAGCTGTTTTTT. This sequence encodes CASSPTNAGGTGELFF.

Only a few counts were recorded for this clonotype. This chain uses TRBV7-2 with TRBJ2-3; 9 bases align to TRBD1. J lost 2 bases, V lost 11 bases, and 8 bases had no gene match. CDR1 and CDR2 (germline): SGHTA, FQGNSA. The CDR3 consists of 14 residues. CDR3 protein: CAGTRDRDTDTQYF. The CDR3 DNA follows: TGTGCCGGCACCCGGGACAGGGACACAGATACGCAGTATTTT.

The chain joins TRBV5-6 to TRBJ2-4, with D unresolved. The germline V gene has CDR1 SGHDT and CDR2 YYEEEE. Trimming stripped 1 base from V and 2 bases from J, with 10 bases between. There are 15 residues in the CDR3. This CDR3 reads CASSLLGQTKNIQYF. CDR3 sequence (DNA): TGTGCCAGCAGCTTGTTGGGTCAGACCAAAAACATTCAGTACTTC. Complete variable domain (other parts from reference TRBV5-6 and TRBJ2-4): DAGVTQSPTHLIKTRGQQVTLRCSPKSGHDTVSWYQQALGQGPQFIFQYYEEEERQRGNFPDRFSGHQFPNYSSELNVNALLLGDSALYLCASSLLGQTKNIQYFGAGTRLSVL.

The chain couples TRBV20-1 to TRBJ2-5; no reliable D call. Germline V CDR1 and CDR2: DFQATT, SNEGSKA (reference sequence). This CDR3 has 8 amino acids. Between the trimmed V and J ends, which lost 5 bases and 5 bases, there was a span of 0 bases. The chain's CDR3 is CSAETQYF. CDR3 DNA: TGCAGTGCTGAGACCCAGTACTTC.

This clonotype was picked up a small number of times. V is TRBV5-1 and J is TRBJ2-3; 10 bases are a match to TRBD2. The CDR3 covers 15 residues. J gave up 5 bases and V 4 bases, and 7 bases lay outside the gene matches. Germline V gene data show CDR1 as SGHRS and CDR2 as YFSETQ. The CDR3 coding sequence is TGCGCCAGCAGCCCCGGGACTAGCGATCAAGATACGCAGTATTTT. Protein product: CASSPGTSDQDTQYF.

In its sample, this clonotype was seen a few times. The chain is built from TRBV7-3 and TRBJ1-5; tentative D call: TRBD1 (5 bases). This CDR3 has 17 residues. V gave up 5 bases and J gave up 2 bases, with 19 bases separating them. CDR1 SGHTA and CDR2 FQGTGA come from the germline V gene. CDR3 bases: TGTGCCAGCAGCCCCCCGGGACGACTAAGAGGCAATCAGCCCCAGCATTTT. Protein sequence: CASSPPGRLRGNQPQHF.

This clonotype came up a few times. The CDR3 reads CASSVGWGAEQYF. The CDR3 DNA is TGTGCCAGCAGCGTAGGATGGGGGGCTGAGCAGTACTTC. The chain couples TRBV9 to TRBJ2-7; possibly TRBD1 or TRBD2 for D (6 bases each). The CDR3 covers 13 residues. The V end lost 0 bases, the J end lost 7 bases, and 11 bases lay between the germline ends. Germline CDR1 reads SGDLS; CDR2 reads YYNGEE.

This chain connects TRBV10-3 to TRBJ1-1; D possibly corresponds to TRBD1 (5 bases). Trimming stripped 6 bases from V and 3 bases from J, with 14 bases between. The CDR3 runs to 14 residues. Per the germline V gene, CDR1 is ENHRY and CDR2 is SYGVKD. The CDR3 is CAIRIGGSDTEAFF. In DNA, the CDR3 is TGTGCCATCAGGATTGGGGGATCTGACACTGAAGCTTTCTTT.

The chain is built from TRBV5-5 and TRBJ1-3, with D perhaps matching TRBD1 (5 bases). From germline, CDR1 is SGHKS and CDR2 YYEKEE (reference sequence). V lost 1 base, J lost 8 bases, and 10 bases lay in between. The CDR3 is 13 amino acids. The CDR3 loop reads CASSLSGEDTIYF. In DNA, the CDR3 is TGTGCCAGCAGCTTGTCGGGGGAGGACACCATATATTTT.

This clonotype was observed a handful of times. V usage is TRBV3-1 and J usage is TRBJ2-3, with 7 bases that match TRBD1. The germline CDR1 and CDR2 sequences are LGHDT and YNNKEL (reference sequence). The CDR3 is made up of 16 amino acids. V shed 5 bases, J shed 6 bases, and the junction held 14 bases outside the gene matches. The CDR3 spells CASSSTGEHGPDTQYF. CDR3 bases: TGTGCCAGCAGCTCAACAGGGGAACACGGGCCGGATACGCAGTATTTT.

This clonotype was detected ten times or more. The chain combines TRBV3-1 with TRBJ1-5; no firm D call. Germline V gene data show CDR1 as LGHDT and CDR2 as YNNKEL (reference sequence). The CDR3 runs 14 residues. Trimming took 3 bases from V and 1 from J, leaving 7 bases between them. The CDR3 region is CASSQSSSNQPQHF. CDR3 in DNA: TGTGCCAGCAGCCAGTCCTCCAGCAATCAGCCCCAGCATTTT.

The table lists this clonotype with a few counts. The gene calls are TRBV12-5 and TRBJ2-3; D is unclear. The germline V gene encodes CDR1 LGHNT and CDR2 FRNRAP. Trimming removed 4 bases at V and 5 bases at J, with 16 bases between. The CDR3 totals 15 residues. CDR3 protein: CASGSGYSARDTQYF. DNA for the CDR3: TGTGCTAGTGGTTCCGGATACAGTGCGAGAGATACGCAGTATTTT.

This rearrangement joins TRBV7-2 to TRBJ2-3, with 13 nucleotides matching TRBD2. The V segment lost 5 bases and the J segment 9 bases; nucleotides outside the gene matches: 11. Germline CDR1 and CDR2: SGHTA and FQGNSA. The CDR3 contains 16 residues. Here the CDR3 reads CASSTQTGTSGVTQYF. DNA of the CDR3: TGTGCCAGCAGCACCCAGACCGGGACTAGCGGGGTAACGCAGTATTTT.

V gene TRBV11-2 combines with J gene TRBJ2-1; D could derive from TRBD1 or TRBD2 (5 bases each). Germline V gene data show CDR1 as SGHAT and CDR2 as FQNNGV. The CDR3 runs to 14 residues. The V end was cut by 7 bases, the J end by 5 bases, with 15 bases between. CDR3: CASTTGDGNNEQFF. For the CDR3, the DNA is TGTGCCAGCACTACCGGGGACGGGAACAATGAGCAGTTCTTC.